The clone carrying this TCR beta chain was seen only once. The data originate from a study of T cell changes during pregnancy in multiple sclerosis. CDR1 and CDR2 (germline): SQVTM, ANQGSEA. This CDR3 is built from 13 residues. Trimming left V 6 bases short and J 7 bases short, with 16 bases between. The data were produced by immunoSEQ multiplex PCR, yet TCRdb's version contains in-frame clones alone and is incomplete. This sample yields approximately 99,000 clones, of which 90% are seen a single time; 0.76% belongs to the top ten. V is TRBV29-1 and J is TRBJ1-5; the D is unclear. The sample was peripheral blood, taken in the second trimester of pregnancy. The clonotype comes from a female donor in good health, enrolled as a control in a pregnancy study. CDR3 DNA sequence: TGCAGCGTCATCCTCGTGGCGGGGCAGCCCCAGCATTTT. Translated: CSVILVAGQPQHF.